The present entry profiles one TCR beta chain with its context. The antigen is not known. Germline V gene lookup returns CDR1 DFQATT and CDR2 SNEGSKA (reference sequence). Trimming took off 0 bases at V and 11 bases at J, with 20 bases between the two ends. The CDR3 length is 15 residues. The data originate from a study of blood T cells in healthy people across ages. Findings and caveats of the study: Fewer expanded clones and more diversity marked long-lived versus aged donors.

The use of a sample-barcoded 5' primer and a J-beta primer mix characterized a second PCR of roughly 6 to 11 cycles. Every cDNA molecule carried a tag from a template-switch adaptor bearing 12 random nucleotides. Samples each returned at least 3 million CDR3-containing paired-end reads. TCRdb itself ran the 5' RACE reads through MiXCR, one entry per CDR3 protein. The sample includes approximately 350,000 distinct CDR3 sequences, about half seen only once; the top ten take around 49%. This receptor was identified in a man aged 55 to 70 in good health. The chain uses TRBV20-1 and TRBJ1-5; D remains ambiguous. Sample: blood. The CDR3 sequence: CSARELRLAEETQHF. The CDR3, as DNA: TGCAGTGCTAGAGAATTGAGACTAGCGGAAGAGACCCAGCATTTT.